This T cell receptor (beta chain) was documented in a study of T cell responses to AZD1222 COVID-19 vaccine. The overall study: Pooling was applied to second doses at about 4 or about 12 weeks.

Of note for this clone: No antigen is known for it.

The CDR3 totals 16 residues. Germline CDR1 LGHNA, CDR2 YSLEER. V lost 0 bases and J lost 6, with 17 bases in between. Whole-study findings and limits: Unmutated variant regions reportedly attract nearly half of all spike-specific TCRs. Clonal diversity was possibly underestimated; the donors were predominantly white British and more often female. With two AZD1222 doses given, Spike-specific TCR breadth and depth both rose.

Assay: immunoSEQ multiplex PCR; the TCRdb copy retains only in-frame clones and omits some. The sample consists of roughly 84,000 clones, around nine tenths of them appearing once. The sequencing here drew on peripheral blood, taken on day 0 of AZD1222 vaccination. The clonotype was recovered from an adult in good health. This chain links TRBV4-3 with TRBJ1-2, with D unresolved. The CDR3 nucleotides are TGCGCCAGCAGCCAAGATAGGCAGGCAGGCCTAAATGGCTACACCTTC. It yields the protein CASSQDRQAGLNGYTF.